The present entry profiles one T cell receptor beta chain with its context. Its antigen is still unknown. The germline V gene has CDR1 MNHNS and CDR2 SASEGT. V lost 0 bases and J lost 12, with 14 bases in between. This CDR3 is built from 13 residues. This sample stems from a study of T cells after posttransplantation cyclophosphamide. Control samples came 1 year after myeloablative marrow transplants with methotrexate plus calcineurin inhibitor. Findings of the study overall: Skin or GI-infiltrating T cells shared few TRB sequences with blood. Later post-transplant blood repertoires were often dominated by donor CD8+ memory clones.

Measured with immunoSEQ multiplex PCR; TCRdb has only the in-frame clones, and not every one. This table holds 9,500 to 15,000 clones, 70% to 90% found once. The sequence was collected from a male patient aged 30 to 39 who received an allogeneic stem cell transplant from an unrelated donor, was CMV-positive, and had acute GVHD only. These T cells may partly come from the graft donor. The source was PBMCs, collected around 55 weeks after allogeneic stem cell transplant with calcineurin inhibitor and methotrexate. The chain uses TRBV6-1 and TRBJ2-5; D not resolved. Written as DNA, the CDR3 is TGTGCCAGCAGTGAAGCGCTTGGGCCTACGGAGTACTTC. Translation: CASSEALGPTEYF.